This paragraph reports one T cell receptor beta chain. Its antigen remains unknown. The data were taken from a study of cytomegalovirus exposure and HLA in healthy donors. Study-wide results and caveats: Sequencing probably produced one cluster of sequence variants that were highly shared. The study labeled fewer than 200 TCR beta chains cytomegalovirus-associated. Apparent HLA restriction characterized most CMV-associated TCR beta chains in a later analysis.

V dropped 10 bases and J dropped 3; count of bases not matched to a gene: 14. This CDR3 region has 15 residues. Germline assignment: CDR1 MGHDK and CDR2 SYGVNS. PCR involved 60 Vbeta and 13 Jbeta primers. This table comes from immunoSEQ multiplex PCR, and its TCRdb copy is limited to in-frame clones, with some not included. The profile covers fewer than 250,000 clones, with over 70% appearing a single time and about 1.8% taken by the ten largest. Donors in the study were healthy people who gave bone marrow. Sequencing input: PBMCs. The clonotype was recovered from a man in his forties in good health and CMV-seropositive. This chain links TRBV25-1 with TRBJ2-7; the match to TRBD1 covers 8 bases. The CDR3 spells CAKQAEGQVNYEQYF. Written as DNA, the CDR3 is TGTGCCAAGCAGGCTGAGGGACAGGTGAACTACGAGCAGTACTTC.